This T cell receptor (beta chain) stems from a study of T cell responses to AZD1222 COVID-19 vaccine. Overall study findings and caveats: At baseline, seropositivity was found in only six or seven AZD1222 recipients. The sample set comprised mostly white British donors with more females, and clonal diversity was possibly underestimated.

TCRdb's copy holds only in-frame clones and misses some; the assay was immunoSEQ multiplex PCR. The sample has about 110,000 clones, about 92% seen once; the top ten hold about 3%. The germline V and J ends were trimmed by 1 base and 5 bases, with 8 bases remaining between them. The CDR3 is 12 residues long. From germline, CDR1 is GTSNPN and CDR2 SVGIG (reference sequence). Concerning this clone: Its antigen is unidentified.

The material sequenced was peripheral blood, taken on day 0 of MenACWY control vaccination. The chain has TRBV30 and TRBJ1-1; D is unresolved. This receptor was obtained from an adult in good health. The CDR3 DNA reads TGTGCCTGGAGTGATACGGGGACTGAAGCTTTCTTT. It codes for CAWSDTGTEAFF.